The present TCR beta chain was sequenced within a study of STAT5B mutations in CD4+ large granular lymphocyte leukemia. This CDR3 region has 15 residues. Trimming took off 0 bases at V and 4 bases at J, with 13 bases between the two ends. The germline V gene encodes CDR1 GTSNPN and CDR2 SVGIG (reference sequence). Clones were sequenced by immunoSEQ multiplex PCR, and TCRdb holds only the in-frame ones, with some missing. This sample has about 10,000 clones, with around 83% found just once. This TCR came from a man aged 55 to 70 with CD4+ T-cell large granular lymphocyte leukemia. The rearrangement links TRBV30 to TRBJ1-5; D remains ambiguous. The sequencing input was PBMCs. The CDR3 protein is CAWSVTTLKNQPQHF. CDR3 sequence (DNA): TGTGCCTGGAGTGTTACGACCCTAAAAAATCAGCCCCAGCATTTT.